This TCR beta chain was sequenced during a study of control samples from healthy donors and cancer patients. V shed 0 bases and J shed 3 bases, with 8 bases lying between them. This CDR3 comprises 13 residues. Per germline, CDR1 GTSNPN and CDR2 SVGIG (reference sequence). Sequencing used immunoSEQ multiplex PCR; TCRdb keeps in-frame clones, though not all of them. This sample yields 180,000 or so clones, of which 91% are seen a single time; approximately 1.5% belongs to the top ten. V and J are TRBV30 and TRBJ1-2; no firm D call. This receptor was identified in a woman aged 25 to 45 in good health. The specimen sequenced was blood. CDR3 DNA: TGTGCCTGGAGTGTTGGTGTCCACTATGGCTACACCTTC. As protein: CAWSVGVHYGYTF.